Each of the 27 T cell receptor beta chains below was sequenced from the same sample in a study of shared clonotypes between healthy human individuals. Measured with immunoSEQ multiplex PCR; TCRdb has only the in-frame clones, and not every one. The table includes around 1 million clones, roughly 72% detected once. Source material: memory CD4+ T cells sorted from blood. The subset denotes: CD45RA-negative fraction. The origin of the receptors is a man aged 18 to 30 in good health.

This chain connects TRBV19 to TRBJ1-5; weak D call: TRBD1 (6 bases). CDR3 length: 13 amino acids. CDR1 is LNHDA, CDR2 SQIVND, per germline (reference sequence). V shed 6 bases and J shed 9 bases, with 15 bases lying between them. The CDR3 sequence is CASRGQEPRPQHF. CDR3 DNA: TGTGCCAGTAGGGGACAAGAACCCCGGCCCCAGCATTTT.

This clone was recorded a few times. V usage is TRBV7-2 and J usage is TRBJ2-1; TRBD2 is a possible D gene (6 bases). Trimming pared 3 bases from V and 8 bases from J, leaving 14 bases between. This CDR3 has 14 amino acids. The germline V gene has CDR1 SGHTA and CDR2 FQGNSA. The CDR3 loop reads CASSLGRTGDEQFF. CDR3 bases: TGTGCCAGCAGCTTGGGGAGGACGGGAGATGAGCAGTTCTTC.

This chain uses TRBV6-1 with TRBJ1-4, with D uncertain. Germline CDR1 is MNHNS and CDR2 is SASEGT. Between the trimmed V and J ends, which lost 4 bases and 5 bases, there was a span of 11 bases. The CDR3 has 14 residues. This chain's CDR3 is CASSVKGWNEKLFF. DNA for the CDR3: TGTGCCAGCAGTGTTAAGGGATGGAATGAAAAACTGTTTTTT.

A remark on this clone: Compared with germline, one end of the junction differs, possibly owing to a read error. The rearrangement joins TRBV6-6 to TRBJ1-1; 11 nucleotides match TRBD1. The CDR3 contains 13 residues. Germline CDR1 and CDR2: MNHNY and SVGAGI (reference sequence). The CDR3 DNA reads TGTGCCAGCACCCTCGGGACAGGGGGACTGCGAAGCTTT. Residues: CASTLGTGGLRSF.

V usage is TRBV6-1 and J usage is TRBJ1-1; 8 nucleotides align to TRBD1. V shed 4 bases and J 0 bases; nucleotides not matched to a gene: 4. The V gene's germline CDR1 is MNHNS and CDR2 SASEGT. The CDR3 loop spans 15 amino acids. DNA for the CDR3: TGTGCCAGCAGTGCGGCGACAGGGGTGAACACTGAAGCTTTCTTT. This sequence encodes CASSAATGVNTEAFF.

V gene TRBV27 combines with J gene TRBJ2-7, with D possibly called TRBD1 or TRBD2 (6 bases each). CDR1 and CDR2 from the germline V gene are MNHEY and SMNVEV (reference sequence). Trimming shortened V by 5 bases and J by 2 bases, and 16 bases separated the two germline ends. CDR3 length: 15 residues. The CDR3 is CASSTGRDKTYEQYF. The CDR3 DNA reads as TGTGCCAGCAGTACAGGGCGGGACAAGACCTACGAGCAGTACTTC.

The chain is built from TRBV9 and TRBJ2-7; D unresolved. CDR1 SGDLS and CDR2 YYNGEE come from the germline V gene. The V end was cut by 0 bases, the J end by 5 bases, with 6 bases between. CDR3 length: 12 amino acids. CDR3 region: CASSVAKDEQYF. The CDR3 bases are TGTGCCAGCAGCGTAGCTAAAGACGAGCAGTACTTC.

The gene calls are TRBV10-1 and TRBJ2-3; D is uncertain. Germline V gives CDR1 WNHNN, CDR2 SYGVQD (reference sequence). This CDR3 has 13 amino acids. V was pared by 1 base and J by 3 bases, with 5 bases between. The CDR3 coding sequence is TGCGCCAGCAGTGAGTACCTAACAGATACGCAGTATTTT. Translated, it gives CASSEYLTDTQYF.

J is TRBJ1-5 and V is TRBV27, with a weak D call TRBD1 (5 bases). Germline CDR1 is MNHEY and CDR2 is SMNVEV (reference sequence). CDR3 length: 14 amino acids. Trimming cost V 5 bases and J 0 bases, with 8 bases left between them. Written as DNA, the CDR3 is TGTGCCAGCAGTAGCCAGGGTAGCAATCAGCCCCAGCATTTT. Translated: CASSSQGSNQPQHF.

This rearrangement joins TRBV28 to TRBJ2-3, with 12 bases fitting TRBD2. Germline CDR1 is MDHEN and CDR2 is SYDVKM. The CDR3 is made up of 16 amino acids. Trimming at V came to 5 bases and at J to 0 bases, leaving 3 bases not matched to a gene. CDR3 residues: CASSLAGGTSTDTQYF. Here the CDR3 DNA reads TGTGCCAGCAGTCTAGCGGGGGGGACTAGCACAGATACGCAGTATTTT.

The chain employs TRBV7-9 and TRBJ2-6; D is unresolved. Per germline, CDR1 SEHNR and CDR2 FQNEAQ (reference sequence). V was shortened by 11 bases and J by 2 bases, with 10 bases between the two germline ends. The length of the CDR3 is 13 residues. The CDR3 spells CAVRLAGANVLTF. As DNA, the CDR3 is TGTGCCGTCCGGTTAGCTGGGGCCAACGTCCTGACTTTC. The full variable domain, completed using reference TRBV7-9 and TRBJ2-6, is DTGVSQNPRHKITKRGQNVTFRCDPISEHNRLYWYRQTLGQGPEFLTYFQNEAQLEKSRLLSDRFSAERPKGSFSTLEIQRTEQGDSAMYLCAVRLAGANVLTFGAGSRLTVL.

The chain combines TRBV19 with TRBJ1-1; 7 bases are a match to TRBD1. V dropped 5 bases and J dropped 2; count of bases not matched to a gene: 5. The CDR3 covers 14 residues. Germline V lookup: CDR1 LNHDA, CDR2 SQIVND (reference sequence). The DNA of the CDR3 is TGTGCCAGTAGTTCCGGGACAGCAAACACTGAAGCTTTCTTT. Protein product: CASSSGTANTEAFF.

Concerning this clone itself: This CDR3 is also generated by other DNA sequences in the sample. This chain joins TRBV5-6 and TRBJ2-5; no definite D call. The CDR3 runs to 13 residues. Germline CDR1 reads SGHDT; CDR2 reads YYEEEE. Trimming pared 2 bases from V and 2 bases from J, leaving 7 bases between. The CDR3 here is CASSFEAQETQYF. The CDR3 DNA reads TGTGCCAGCAGCTTCGAGGCGCAAGAGACCCAGTACTTC.

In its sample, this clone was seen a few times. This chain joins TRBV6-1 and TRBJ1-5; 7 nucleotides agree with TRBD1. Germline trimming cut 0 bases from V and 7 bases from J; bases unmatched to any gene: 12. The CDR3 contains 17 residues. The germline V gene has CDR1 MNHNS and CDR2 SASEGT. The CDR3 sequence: CASSEATRQGGWQPQHF. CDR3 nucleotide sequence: TGTGCCAGCAGTGAAGCGACTCGACAGGGAGGATGGCAGCCCCAGCATTTT.

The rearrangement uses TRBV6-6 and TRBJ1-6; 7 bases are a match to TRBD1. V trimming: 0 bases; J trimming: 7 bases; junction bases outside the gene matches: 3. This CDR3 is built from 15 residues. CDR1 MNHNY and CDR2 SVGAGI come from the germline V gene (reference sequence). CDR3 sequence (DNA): TGTGCCAGCAGTTACTCTATGACAGGGAATTCACCCCTCCACTTT. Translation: CASSYSMTGNSPLHF.

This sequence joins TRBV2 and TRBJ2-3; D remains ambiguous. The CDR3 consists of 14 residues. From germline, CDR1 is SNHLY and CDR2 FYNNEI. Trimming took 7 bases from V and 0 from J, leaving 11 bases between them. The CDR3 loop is CASKVATSTDTQYF. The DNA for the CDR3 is TGTGCCAGCAAAGTCGCTACTAGCACAGATACGCAGTATTTT.

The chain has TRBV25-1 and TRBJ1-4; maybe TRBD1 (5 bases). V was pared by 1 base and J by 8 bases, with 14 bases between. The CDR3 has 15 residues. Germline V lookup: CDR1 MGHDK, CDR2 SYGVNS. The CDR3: CASSELGGGREKLFF. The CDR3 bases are TGTGCCAGCAGTGAATTGGGCGGGGGAAGGGAAAAACTGTTTTTT. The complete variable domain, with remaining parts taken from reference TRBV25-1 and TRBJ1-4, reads EADIYQTPRYLVIGTGKKITLECSQTMGHDKMYWYQQDPGMELHLIHYSYGVNSTEKGDLSSESTVSRIRTEHFPLTLESARPSHTSQYLCASSELGGGREKLFFGSGTQLSVL.

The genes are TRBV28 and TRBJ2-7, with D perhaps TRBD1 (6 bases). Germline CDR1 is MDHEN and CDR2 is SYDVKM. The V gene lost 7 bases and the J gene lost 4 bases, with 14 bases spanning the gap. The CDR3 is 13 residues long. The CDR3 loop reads CASTGQPVYEQYF. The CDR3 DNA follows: TGTGCCAGCACCGGACAGCCTGTATACGAGCAGTACTTC.

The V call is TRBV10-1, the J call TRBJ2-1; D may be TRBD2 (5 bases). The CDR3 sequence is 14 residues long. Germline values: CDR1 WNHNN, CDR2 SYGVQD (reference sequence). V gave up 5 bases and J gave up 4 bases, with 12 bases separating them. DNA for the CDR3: TGCGCCAGCAGTAGCGACCGGGATTACAATGAGCAGTTCTTC. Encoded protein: CASSSDRDYNEQFF.

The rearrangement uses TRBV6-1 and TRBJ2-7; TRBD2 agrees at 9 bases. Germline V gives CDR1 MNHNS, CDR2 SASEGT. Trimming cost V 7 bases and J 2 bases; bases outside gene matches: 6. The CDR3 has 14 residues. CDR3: CASISGGTAYEQYF. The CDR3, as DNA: TGTGCCAGCATCAGCGGGGGGACAGCCTACGAGCAGTACTTC.

The CDR3 DNA reads TGTGCCAGTAGTAATCTCCTAAGCACAGATACGCAGTATTTT. Translation gives CASSNLLSTDTQYF. The chain combines TRBV19 with TRBJ2-3; D remains ambiguous. Germline CDR1 and CDR2: LNHDA and SQIVND (reference sequence). This CDR3 region has 14 residues. The V end lost 4 bases, the J end lost 0 bases, and 8 bases lay between the germline ends.

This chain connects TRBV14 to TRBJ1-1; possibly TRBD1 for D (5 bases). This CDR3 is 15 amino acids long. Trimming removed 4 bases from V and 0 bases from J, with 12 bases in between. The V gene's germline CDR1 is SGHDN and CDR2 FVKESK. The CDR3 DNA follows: TGTGCCAGCAGCCGAGGAGGGACCTTGAACACTGAAGCTTTCTTT. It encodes CASSRGGTLNTEAFF.

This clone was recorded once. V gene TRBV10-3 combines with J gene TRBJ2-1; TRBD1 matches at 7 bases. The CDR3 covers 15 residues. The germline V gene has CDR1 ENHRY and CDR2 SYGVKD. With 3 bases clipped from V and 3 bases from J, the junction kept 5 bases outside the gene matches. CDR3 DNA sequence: TGTGCCATCAGTGACTTGGGACAGAACTACAATGAGCAGTTCTTC. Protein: CAISDLGQNYNEQFF.

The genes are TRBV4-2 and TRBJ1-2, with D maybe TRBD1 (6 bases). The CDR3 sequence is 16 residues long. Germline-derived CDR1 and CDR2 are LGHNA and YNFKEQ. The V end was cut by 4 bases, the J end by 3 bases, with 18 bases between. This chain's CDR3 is CASSPKGGGSDYGYTF. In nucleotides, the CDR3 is TGTGCCAGCAGCCCGAAGGGAGGGGGATCTGACTATGGCTACACCTTC.

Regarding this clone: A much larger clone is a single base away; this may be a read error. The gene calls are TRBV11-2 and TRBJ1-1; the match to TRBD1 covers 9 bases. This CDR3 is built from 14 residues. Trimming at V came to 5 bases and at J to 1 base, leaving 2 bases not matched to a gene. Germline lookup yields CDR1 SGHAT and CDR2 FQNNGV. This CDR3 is CASSRDRANTEAFF. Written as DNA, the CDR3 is TGTGCCAGCAGCCGGGACAGGGCGAACACTGAAGCTTTCTTT.

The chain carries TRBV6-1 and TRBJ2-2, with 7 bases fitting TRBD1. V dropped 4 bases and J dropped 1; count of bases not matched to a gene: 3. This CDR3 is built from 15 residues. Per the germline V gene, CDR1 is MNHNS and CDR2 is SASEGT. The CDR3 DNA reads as TGTGCCAGCAGTGTTGGGACAGTGAACACCGGGGAGCTGTTTTTT. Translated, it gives CASSVGTVNTGELFF.

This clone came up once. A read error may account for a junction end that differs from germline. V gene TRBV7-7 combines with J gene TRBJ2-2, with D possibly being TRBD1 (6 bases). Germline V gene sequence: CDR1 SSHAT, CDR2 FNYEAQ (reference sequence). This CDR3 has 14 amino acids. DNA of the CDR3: TGTGCTAGCACCTCCTACAGGGATAGCGGGGAGCTGTTTTTT. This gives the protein CASTSYRDSGELFF. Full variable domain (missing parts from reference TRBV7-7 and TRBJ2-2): GAGVSQSPRYKVTKRGQDVTLRCDPISSHATLYWYQQALGQGPEFLTYFNYEAQPDKSGLPSDRFSAERPEGSISTLTIQRTEQRDSAMYRCASTSYRDSGELFFGEGSRLTVL.